A selection of T cell receptor beta chains follows, all from one sample in a study of blood T cell repertoires in COVID-19. Data came from immunoSEQ multiplex PCR; TCRdb stores just in-frame clones and leaves some out. In the table there are hundreds of thousands of clones, around nine tenths of which are singletons. Sequencing was carried out using PBMCs or T cells enriched from blood (not recorded which). Source of these receptors: a woman aged 45-65 years who had recovered from COVID-19. Each CDR3 is given with its conserved first and last residue. D genes are given only for firm matches. Rows give clone size only sometimes, using once, few, many, or a class for an expanded clone.

d_gene,abundance,v_gene,j_gene,CDR3nt,CDR3aa
TRBD2,-,TRBV5-1,TRBJ2-1,TGCGCCAGCAGCTTGGGCGGGAGTTATATCAATGAGCAGTTCTTC,CASSLGGSYINEQFF
-,once,TRBV2,TRBJ1-1,TGTGCCAGCAGTTCCGGGACAAGTAATACTGAAGCTTTCTTT,CASSSGTSNTEAFF
-,-,TRBV10-3,TRBJ2-7,TGTGCCATCAGTGTTGGCGGATTTTCCTACGAGCAGTACTTC,CAISVGGFSYEQYF
-,-,TRBV10-3,TRBJ1-4,TGTGCCATCAGTGAGTCTGAACCAAGAGGGTACGAAAAACTGTTTTTT,CAISESEPRGYEKLFF
-,-,TRBV10-3,TRBJ2-1,TGTGCCATCAGGGGGGCTCTAGCGGACAATGAGCAGTTCTTC,CAIRGALADNEQFF
-,few,TRBV6-5,TRBJ1-1,TGTGCCAGCAGTCTAGCGCCTGACACTGAAGCTTTCTTT,CASSLAPDTEAFF
TRBD1,-,TRBV19,TRBJ1-2,TGTGCCAGCAGCAGGGGGCGGTTGGACTATGGCTACACCTTC,CASSRGRLDYGYTF
TRBD2,-,TRBV19,TRBJ2-7,TGTGCCAGTAGTATGGGGGCGGGAGGGTTCTACGAGCAGTACTTC,CASSMGAGGFYEQYF
TRBD1,-,TRBV20-1,TRBJ2-3,TGCAGTGCTAGTGGGAAGGGGGCTCGCACAGATACGCAGTATTTT,CSASGKGARTDTQYF
TRBD1,-,TRBV18,TRBJ1-5,TGTGCCAGCTCGGGACAGGATAGCAATCAGCCCCAGCATTTT,CASSGQDSNQPQHF
-,-,TRBV9,TRBJ1-2,TGTGCCAGCAGCCAGAATGGGGCCACCACTAACTATGGCTACACCTTC,CASSQNGATTNYGYTF
TRBD2,few,TRBV19,TRBJ2-1,TGTGCCAGTAGTGCACCCTGGAGGAATAGGCGGGAGCGAGGTGAGCAGTTCTTC,CASSAPWRNRRERGEQFF
-,-,TRBV7-3,TRBJ2-3,TGTGCCAGCAGCTTATGGCGCACAGATACGCAGTATTTT,CASSLWRTDTQYF
-,-,TRBV11-1,TRBJ2-7,TGTGCCAGCAGCAGCGGTAGCTACGAGCAGTACTTC,CASSSGSYEQYF
-,few,TRBV21-1,TRBJ2-3,TGTGCCAGCGGGGGGGTCACCACAGATACGCAGTATTTT,CASGGVTTDTQYF
TRBD2,once,TRBV4-1,TRBJ2-1,TGCGCCAGCAGCCAGAGGATTCTAGCGGGAGAATCGAATGAGCAGTTCTTC,CASSQRILAGESNEQFF
TRBD2,-,TRBV5-1,TRBJ2-1,TGCGCCAGCAGCTTGGCCACTAGCGGCTACAATGAGCAGTTCTTC,CASSLATSGYNEQFF
TRBD1,-,TRBV7-2,TRBJ1-2,TGTGCCAGCAGCTTAGGTCAGGGGGCATTTGATGGCTACACCTTC,CASSLGQGAFDGYTF
-,-,TRBV10-3,TRBJ2-7,TGTGCCATCAGTAGAACAGGGACCTCCTACGAGCAGTACTTC,CAISRTGTSYEQYF
-,-,TRBV5-4,TRBJ2-5,TGTGCCAGCAGCTTGGCCAGGGCTGGGGGGGAGACCCAGTACTTC,CASSLARAGGETQYF
-,few,TRBV19,TRBJ1-4,TGTGCCAGTAAGGATTCAGGGACTGCAACTAATGAAAAACTGTTTTTT,CASKDSGTATNEKLFF
TRBD2,-,TRBV19,TRBJ2-2,TGTGCCAGTAGTATCCGGGAGGGCTCCGGGGAGCTGTTTTTT,CASSIREGSGELFF
-,-,TRBV19,TRBJ2-5,TGTGCCAGTTCTGAGGCGGGAGAGACCCAGTACTTC,CASSEAGETQYF
-,few,TRBV5-1,TRBJ2-1,TGCGCCAGCAGCTTGGCCCCGGGTGTGGATGAGCAGTTCTTC,CASSLAPGVDEQFF
-,-,TRBV7-2,TRBJ2-7,TGTGCCAGCAGCGCTTTACAGTTGACCGAGCAGTACTTC,CASSALQLTEQYF
TRBD1,-,TRBV7-8,TRBJ2-7,TGTGCCAGCAGCTTGAACTCCGACAGGGCATTATCCTACGAGCAGTACTTC,CASSLNSDRALSYEQYF
TRBD1,-,TRBV4-1,TRBJ2-7,TGCGCCAGCAGCCTGCGGGGGACAGGGTCGTCCCACGAGCAGTACTTC,CASSLRGTGSSHEQYF
-,-,TRBV5-6,TRBJ2-5,TGTGCCAGCAGCCCCGACACGGGAACCCAAGAGACCCAGTACTTC,CASSPDTGTQETQYF
-,-,TRBV11-2,TRBJ1-2,TGTGCCAGCAGCCCAGGGATCGGCGGCTACACCTTC,CASSPGIGGYTF
-,-,TRBV11-2,TRBJ1-6,TGTGCCAGCAGCTTAATTCGGGGGTATAATTCACCCCTCCACTTT,CASSLIRGYNSPLHF
TRBD1,-,TRBV2,TRBJ1-5,TGTGCCACTAAGGCCCCATTTACAGGGGCCAATCAGCCCCAGCATTTT,CATKAPFTGANQPQHF
-,once,TRBV7-3,TRBJ2-3,TGTGCCAGCAGCTTAACGGGACTAACAGGGGATACGCAGTATTTT,CASSLTGLTGDTQYF
TRBD2,once,TRBV7-2,TRBJ2-3,TGTGCCAGCAGCCGTATTAGCGGGTACAGCACAGATACGCAGTATTTT,CASSRISGYSTDTQYF
-,-,TRBV27,TRBJ1-1,TGTGCCAGCAGGAACAGGGTAGGCACTGAAGCTTTCTTT,CASRNRVGTEAFF
-,-,TRBV9,TRBJ1-1,TGTGCCAGCAGTGGGCCACTTGGGCAGGGGAACACTGAAGCTTTCTTT,CASSGPLGQGNTEAFF
-,-,TRBV7-3,TRBJ1-3,TGTGCGAGCGGAGCGGATAGAGGAAACACCATATATTTT,CASGADRGNTIYF
-,-,TRBV2,TRBJ1-5,TGTGCCAGCAGGGACAAACTGAATCAGCCCCAGCATTTT,CASRDKLNQPQHF
-,-,TRBV6-2/TRBV6-3,TRBJ2-3,TGTGCCAGCAGTTACCAAGATACGCAGTATTTT,CASSYQDTQYF
TRBD1,-,TRBV19,TRBJ1-1,TGTGCCAGCTCCGGGACAGGGCACTTGGGTACTGAAGCTTTCTTT,CASSGTGHLGTEAFF
-,-,TRBV7-8,TRBJ1-1,TGTGCCAGCAGCTCGGACAGGAACACTGAAGCTTTCTTT,CASSSDRNTEAFF
-,once,TRBV28,TRBJ2-7,TGTGCCAGCAGTTTTCGGTGGAAGTCCGAGCGGATCTTC,CASSFRWKSERIF
TRBD1,-,TRBV29-1,TRBJ1-1,TGCAGCGTTGTCGGGACAGGGGTCACTGAAGCTTTCTTT,CSVVGTGVTEAFF
-,-,TRBV18,TRBJ1-2,TGTGCCAGCTCACTCCTAAGTAACTATGGCTACACCTTC,CASSLLSNYGYTF
TRBD1,few,TRBV5-1,TRBJ1-6,TGCGCCAGCAGCTTGGTGGGACAGACTAATTCACCCCTCCACTTT,CASSLVGQTNSPLHF
TRBD1,once,TRBV19,TRBJ1-4,TGTGCCAGTAGTATAACGCCAGGGGGTGAAAAACTGTTTTTT,CASSITPGGEKLFF
-,few,TRBV28,TRBJ1-4,TGTGCCAGCAGTTTAGGGGGCCGGGGCCCTCTTTTT,CASSLGGRGPLF
-,-,TRBV19,TRBJ1-1,TGTGCCAGTCAAGAAGTCGGGGGGGCGCCGGCTTTCTTT,CASQEVGGAPAFF
-,-,TRBV18,TRBJ2-1,TGTGCCAGCTCCGGGATTGAGGGTCCGTCCTACAATGAGCAGTTCTTC,CASSGIEGPSYNEQFF
-,many,TRBV18,TRBJ1-6,TGTGCCAGCTCACCACCCGGGGGGTATTCACCCCTCCACTTT,CASSPPGGYSPLHF